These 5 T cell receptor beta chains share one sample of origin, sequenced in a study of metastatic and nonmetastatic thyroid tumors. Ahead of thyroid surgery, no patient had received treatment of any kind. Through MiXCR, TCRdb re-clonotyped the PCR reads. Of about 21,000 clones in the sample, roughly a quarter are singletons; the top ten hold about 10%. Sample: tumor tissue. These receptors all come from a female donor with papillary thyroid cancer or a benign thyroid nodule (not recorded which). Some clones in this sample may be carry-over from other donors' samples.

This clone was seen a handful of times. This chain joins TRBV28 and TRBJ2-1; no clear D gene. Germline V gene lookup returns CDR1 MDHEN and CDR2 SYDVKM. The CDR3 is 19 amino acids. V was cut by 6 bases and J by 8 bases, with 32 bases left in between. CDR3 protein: CASSLPILGRRVLIDEQFF. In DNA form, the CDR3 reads TGTGCCAGCAGCTTGCCCATCTTGGGTAGAAGGGTACTTATCGATGAGCAGTTCTTC.

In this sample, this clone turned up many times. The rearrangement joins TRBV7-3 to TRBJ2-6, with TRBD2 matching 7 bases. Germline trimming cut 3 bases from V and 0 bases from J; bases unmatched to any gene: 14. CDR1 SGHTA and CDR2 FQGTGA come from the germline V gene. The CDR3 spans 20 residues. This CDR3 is CASSFRSGGLGASGANVLTF. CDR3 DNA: TGTGCCAGCAGCTTTAGGAGCGGAGGACTAGGCGCCTCTGGGGCCAACGTCCTGACTTTC.

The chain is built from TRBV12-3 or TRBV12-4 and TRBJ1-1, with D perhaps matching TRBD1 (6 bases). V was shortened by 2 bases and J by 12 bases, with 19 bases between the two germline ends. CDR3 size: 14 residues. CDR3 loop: CASSLRAGGSPSFF. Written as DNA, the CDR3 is TGTGCCAGCAGTTTAAGGGCGGGGGGCTCACCGTCTTTCTTT.

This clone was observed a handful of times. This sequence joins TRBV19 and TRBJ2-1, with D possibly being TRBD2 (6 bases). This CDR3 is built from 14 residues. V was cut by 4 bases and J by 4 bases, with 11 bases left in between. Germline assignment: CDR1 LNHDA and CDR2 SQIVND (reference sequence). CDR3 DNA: TGTGCCAGTAGTAGGAGACTAGAGTACAATGAGCAGTTCTTC. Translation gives CASSRRLEYNEQFF.

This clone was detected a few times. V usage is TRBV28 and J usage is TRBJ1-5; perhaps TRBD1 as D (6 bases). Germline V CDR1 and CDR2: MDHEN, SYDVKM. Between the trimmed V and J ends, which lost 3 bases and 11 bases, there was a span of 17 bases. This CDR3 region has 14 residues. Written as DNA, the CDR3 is TGTGCCAGCAGTTTTTGGGGGCGCGGGTCAGCCCAGCATTTT. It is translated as CASSFWGRGSAQHF.